The sequence of this T cell receptor beta chain was determined in a study of blood T cell repertoires in COVID-19. Turning to the study itself: Sites across the United States, Italy and Spain contributed samples from acute and convalescent COVID-19. Sources were T cells, B-cell-depleted T cells, or PBMCs; the material itself was cDNA or gDNA.

There are 15 residues in the CDR3. The V gene lost 5 bases and the J gene lost 0 bases, with 8 bases spanning the gap. Germline V gene sequence: CDR1 SNHLY, CDR2 FYNNEI. Original processing methods: Reference gene primers were amplified, and this amplification served to estimate nucleated cell counts. Assay: immunoSEQ multiplex PCR; the TCRdb copy retains only in-frame clones and omits some. The V and J calls and clone size were taken over from that table, and D and trimming were inferred from the DNA. The sample lists 100,000 or so clones, around four fifths occurring once. This clone was seen only once.

The sequenced material came from peripheral blood. The J gene is TRBJ1-6, the V gene TRBV2, with D unresolved. The source is a man aged 45-60 years with active or convalescent COVID-19. CDR3 bases: TGTGCCAGCAGTACAGAAAGCTCCTATAATTCACCCCTCCACTTT. Residues: CASSTESSYNSPLHF.